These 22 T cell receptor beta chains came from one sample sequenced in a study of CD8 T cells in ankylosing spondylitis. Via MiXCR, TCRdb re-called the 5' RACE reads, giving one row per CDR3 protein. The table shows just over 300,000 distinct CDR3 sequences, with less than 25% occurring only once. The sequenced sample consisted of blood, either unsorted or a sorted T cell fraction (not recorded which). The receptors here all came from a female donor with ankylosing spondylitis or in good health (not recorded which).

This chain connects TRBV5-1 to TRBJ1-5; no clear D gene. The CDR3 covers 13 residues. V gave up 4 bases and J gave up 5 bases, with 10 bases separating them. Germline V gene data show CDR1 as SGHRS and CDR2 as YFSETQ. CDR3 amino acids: CASSVDGDQPQHF. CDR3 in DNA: TGCGCCAGCAGCGTGGACGGGGATCAGCCCCAGCATTTT.

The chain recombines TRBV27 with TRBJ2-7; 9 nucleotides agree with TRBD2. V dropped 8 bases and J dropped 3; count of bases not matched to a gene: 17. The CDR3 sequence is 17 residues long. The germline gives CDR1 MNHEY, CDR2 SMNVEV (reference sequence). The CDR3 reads CASGIGTSLGVVYEQYF. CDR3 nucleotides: TGTGCCAGCGGGATAGGGACTAGCCTAGGTGTGGTCTACGAGCAGTACTTC.

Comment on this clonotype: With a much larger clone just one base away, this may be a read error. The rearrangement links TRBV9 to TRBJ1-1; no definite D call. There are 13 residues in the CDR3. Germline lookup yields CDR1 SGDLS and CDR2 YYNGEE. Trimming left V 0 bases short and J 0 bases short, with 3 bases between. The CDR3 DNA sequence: TGTGCCAGCAGCGTAGAAGTGAACACTGAAGCTTTCTTT. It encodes CASSVEVNTEAFF.

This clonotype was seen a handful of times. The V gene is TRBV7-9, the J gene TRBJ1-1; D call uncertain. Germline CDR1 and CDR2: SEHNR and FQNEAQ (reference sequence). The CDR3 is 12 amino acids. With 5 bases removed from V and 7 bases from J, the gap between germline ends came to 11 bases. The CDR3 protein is CASSLVIGEAFF. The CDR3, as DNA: TGTGCCAGCAGCCTCGTTATCGGTGAAGCTTTCTTT.

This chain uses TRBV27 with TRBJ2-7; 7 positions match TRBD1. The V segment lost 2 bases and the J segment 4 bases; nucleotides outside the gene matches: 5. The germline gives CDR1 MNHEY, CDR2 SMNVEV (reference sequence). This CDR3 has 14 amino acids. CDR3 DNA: TGTGCCAGCAGTTTAGACAGGGTGGGATACGAGCAGTACTTC. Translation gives CASSLDRVGYEQYF.

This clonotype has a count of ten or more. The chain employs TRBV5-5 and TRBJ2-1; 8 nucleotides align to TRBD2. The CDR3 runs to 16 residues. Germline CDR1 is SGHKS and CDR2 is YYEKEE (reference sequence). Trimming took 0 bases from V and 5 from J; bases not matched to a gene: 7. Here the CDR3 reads CASSLGLLAGDNEQFF. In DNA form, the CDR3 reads TGTGCCAGCAGCTTGGGTCTTCTAGCGGGCGACAATGAGCAGTTCTTC.

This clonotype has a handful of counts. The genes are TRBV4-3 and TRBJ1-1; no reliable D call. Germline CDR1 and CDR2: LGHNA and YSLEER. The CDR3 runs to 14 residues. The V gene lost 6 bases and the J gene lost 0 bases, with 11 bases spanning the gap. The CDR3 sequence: CASRAGDLNTEAFF. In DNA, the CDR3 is TGCGCCAGCAGGGCGGGAGATTTGAACACTGAAGCTTTCTTT.

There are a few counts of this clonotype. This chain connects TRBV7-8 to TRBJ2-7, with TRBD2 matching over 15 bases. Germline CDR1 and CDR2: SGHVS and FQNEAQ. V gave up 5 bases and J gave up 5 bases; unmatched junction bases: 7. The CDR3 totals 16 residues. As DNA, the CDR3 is TGTGCCAGCAGCGCCAGGACTAGCGGGAGGGCCGACGAGCAGTACTTC. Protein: CASSARTSGRADEQYF.

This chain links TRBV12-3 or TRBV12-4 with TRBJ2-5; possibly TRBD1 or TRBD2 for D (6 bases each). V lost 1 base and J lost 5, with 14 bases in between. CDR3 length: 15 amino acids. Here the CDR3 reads CASSLEGGREETQYF. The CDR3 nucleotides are TGTGCCAGCAGTTTAGAAGGGGGGCGCGAGGAGACCCAGTACTTC.

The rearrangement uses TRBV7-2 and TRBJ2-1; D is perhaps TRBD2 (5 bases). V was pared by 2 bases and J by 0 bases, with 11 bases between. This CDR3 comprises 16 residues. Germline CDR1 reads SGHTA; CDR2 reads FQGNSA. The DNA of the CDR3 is TGTGCCAGCAGCTTATGGGGAGTAAGCTCCTACAATGAGCAGTTCTTC. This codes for CASSLWGVSSYNEQFF.

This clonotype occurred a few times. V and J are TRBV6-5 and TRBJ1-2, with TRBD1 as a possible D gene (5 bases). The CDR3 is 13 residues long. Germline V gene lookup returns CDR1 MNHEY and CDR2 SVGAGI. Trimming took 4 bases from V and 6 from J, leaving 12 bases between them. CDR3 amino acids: CASSSQGTHGYTF. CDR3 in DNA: TGTGCCAGCAGTTCCCAGGGTACCCATGGCTACACCTTC.

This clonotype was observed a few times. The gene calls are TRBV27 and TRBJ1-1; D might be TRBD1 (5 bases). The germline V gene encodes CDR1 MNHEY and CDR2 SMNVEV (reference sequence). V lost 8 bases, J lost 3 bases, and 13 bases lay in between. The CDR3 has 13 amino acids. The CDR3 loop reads CASRRRGDTEAFF. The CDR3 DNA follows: TGTGCCAGCCGTCGACGGGGGGACACTGAAGCTTTCTTT.

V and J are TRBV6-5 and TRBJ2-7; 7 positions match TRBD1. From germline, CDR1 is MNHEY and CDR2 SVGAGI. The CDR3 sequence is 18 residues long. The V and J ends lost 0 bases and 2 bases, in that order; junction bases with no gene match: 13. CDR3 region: CASSYSRGRSGMAYEQYF. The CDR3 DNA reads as TGTGCCAGCAGTTACTCGAGGGGGCGGTCAGGGATGGCCTACGAGCAGTACTTC.

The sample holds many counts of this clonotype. The CDR3 DNA sequence: TGTGCCAGCAGGACAGTACGGGATGGCTACACCTTC. Protein sequence: CASRTVRDGYTF. V is TRBV12-3 or TRBV12-4 and J is TRBJ1-2; D possibly corresponds to TRBD1 (5 bases). V was clipped by 6 bases and J by 6 bases, with 11 bases between them. There are 12 residues in the CDR3.

The CDR3 protein is CATGPELAGVDNEQFF. CDR3 coding DNA: TGTGCCACCGGCCCCGAGCTAGCGGGAGTTGATAATGAGCAGTTCTTC. The chain recombines TRBV19 with TRBJ2-1; TRBD2 agrees at 10 bases. CDR1 is LNHDA, CDR2 SQIVND, per germline (reference sequence). The CDR3 length is 16 residues. The junction had 16 bases not matched to a gene; V was cut back by 10 bases and J by 7 bases.

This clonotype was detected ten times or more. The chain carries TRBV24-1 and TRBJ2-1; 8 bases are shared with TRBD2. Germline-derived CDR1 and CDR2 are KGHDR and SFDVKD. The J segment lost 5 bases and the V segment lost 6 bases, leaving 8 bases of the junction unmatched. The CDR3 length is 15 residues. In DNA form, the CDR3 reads TGTGCCACCAGTAAAAGCGGGAGTGTCAACAATGAGCAGTTCTTC. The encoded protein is CATSKSGSVNNEQFF.

The CDR3 reads CASREGFGAIGLWDEQFF. The DNA for the CDR3 is TGCGCCAGCAGGGAAGGGTTTGGAGCAATCGGGTTGTGGGATGAGCAGTTCTTC. V gene TRBV5-1 combines with J gene TRBJ2-1; D unclear. CDR3 length: 18 amino acids. Germline V lookup: CDR1 SGHRS, CDR2 YFSETQ. Deletions cut 5 bases from V and 8 bases from J, with 29 bases between.

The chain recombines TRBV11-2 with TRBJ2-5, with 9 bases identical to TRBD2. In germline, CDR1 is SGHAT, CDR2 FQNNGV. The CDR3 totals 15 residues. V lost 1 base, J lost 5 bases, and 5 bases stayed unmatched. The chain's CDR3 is CASSLVAGGGETQYF. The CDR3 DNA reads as TGTGCCAGCAGCTTAGTGGCGGGAGGGGGGGAGACCCAGTACTTC.

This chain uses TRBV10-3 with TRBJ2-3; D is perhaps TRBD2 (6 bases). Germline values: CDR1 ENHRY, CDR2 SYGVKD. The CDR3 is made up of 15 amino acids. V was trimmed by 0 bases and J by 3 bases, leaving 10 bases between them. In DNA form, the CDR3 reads TGTGCCATCAGTGAGTCGTTCGGGAGAACAGATACGCAGTATTTT. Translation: CAISESFGRTDTQYF.

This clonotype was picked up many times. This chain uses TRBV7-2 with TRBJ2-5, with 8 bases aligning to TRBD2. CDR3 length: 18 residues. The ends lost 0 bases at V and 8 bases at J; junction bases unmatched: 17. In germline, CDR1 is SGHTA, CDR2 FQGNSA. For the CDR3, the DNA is TGTGCCAGCAGCTTAGCGCTAAGGGGGGGGACTAGTCCAAGCACCCAGTACTTC. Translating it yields CASSLALRGGTSPSTQYF.

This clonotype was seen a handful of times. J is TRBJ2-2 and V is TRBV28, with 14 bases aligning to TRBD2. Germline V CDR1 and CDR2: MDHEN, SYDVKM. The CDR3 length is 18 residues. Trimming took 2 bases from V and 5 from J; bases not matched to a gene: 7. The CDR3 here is CASSLLIGLAGGTGELFF. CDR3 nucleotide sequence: TGTGCCAGCAGTTTACTAATCGGACTAGCGGGAGGTACCGGGGAGCTGTTTTTT.

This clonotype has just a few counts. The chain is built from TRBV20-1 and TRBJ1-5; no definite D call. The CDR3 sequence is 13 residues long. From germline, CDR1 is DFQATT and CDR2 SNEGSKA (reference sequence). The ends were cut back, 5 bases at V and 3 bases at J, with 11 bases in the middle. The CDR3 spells CSAGRHYNQPQHF. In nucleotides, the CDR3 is TGCAGTGCTGGGAGACACTACAATCAGCCCCAGCATTTT.